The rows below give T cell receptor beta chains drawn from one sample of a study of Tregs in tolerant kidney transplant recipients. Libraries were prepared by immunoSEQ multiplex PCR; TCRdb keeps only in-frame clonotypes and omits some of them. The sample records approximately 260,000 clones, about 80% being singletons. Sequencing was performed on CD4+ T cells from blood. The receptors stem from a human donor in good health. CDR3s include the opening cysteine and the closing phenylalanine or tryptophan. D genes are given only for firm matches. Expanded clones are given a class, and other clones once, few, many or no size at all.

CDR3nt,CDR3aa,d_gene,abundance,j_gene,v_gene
TGTGCCAGCAGCTTGGCTTGGGGGGCCGGGGAGCAGTACTTC,CASSLAWGAGEQYF,NA,NA,TRBJ2-5,TRBV5-4
TGTGCCAGCAGCGTAGTAAACGGGAGAGGAGATACGCAGTATTTT,CASSVVNGRGDTQYF,NA,NA,TRBJ2-3,TRBV9
TGTGCCAGCAGCTTATTGGAGGGTTTCTTCTCACCCCTCCACTTT,CASSLLEGFFSPLHF,NA,NA,TRBJ1-6,TRBV7-3
TGTGCCAGCAGTGAATCAAAACTAGCGGGGCGCACAGATACGCAGTATTTT,CASSESKLAGRTDTQYF,TRBD2,NA,TRBJ2-3,TRBV25-1
TGTGCCACCAGCAGAGAGGCGGGACCCTACAATGAGCAGTTCTTC,CATSREAGPYNEQFF,NA,NA,TRBJ2-1,TRBV15
TGTGCCAGCAGTTTGGGTTACTCTGGGGCCAACGTCCTGACTTTC,CASSLGYSGANVLTF,NA,NA,TRBJ2-6,TRBV6-6
TGTGCCACCTATCCCCCGGGGTACACTGAAGCTTTCTTT,CATYPPGYTEAFF,NA,NA,TRBJ1-1,TRBV6-6
TGTGCCAGCAGTTACGCGGGGGTAACCACGAATGAGCAGTTCTTC,CASSYAGVTTNEQFF,TRBD2,NA,TRBJ2-1,TRBV6-5
TGTGCCAGTACCAAGGAGGGACTCGGATCCTACGAGCAGTACTTC,CASTKEGLGSYEQYF,NA,NA,TRBJ2-7,TRBV19
TGTGCCAGCAGTGAATTGTGGGGGCTGGAGACCCAGTACTTC,CASSELWGLETQYF,NA,NA,TRBJ2-5,TRBV2
TGTGCCAGCAGCCCCCCCAGCGGGGGACTGCAAGAGACCCAGTACTTC,CASSPPSGGLQETQYF,TRBD2,NA,TRBJ2-5,TRBV9
TGCGCCAGCAGCTTGGTGAGGGATGGCTACGAGCAGTACTTC,CASSLVRDGYEQYF,NA,NA,TRBJ2-7,TRBV5-1
TGTGCCAGCAGTTATTTAGGCCGGAGCTCTGGAAACACCATATATTTT,CASSYLGRSSGNTIYF,NA,NA,TRBJ1-3,TRBV6-5
TGTGCCAGCTCACAAACCGGGACAGAAGAGCAGTACTTC,CASSQTGTEEQYF,TRBD1,NA,TRBJ2-7,TRBV18
TGTGCCAGCAAGGGTTATTCCACCGGGGAGCTGTTTTTT,CASKGYSTGELFF,NA,NA,TRBJ2-2,TRBV7-6
TGCGCCAGCACCCCGGACAGGGGGCTTGGCGGCTCTGACACTGAAGCTTTCTTT,CASTPDRGLGGSDTEAFF,TRBD1,NA,TRBJ1-1,TRBV5-1
TGTGCCAGCAGCGTAGGGCAGAACCGCTATGGCTACACCTTC,CASSVGQNRYGYTF,NA,NA,TRBJ1-2,TRBV9
TGTGCCAGCTGGGGACTAGCGGGAGACTGGGTAGAGCGAACCGGGGAGCTGTTTTTT,CASWGLAGDWVERTGELFF,TRBD2,NA,TRBJ2-2,TRBV7-9
TGTGCCAGCAGCCAAGATCTGACGACTCTCCCCGGTCTCGAGCAGTACTTC,CASSQDLTTLPGLEQYF,NA,NA,TRBJ2-7,TRBV4-2
TGTGCCAGCAGTTACTCGGACTCTGCGCCCCACTATGGCTACACCTTC,CASSYSDSAPHYGYTF,NA,NA,TRBJ1-2,TRBV6-5
TGTGCCAGCAGACAACCATTGCGGGGGCTGGGCTATGGCTACACCTTC,CASRQPLRGLGYGYTF,NA,once,TRBJ1-2,TRBV27
TGTGCCAGCATCCCCCAGCCCTCTGGAAACACCATATATTTT,CASIPQPSGNTIYF,NA,NA,TRBJ1-3,TRBV5-8
TGTGCCAGCAGCACCCCGCCGGGAGGGCCGGGAGAGACCCAGTACTTC,CASSTPPGGPGETQYF,TRBD2,many,TRBJ2-5,TRBV11-2
TGTGCCAGCAGCTTAGGACGGATTAGCAATCAGCCCCAGCATTTT,CASSLGRISNQPQHF,NA,NA,TRBJ1-5,TRBV7-9
TGTGCCAGCAGTCCCGGGTGGAGCTCTGACGTTGTTCTCCACTTT,CASSPGWSSDVVLHF,NA,once,TRBJ1-6,TRBV6-1
TGTGCCAGAAGCTTGGGCGGTGAGCAGTTCTTC,CARSLGGEQFF,NA,NA,TRBJ2-1,TRBV5-3
TGTGCCAGCAGACCCGGGGCCTATCAGCCCCAGCATTTT,CASRPGAYQPQHF,NA,few,TRBJ1-5,TRBV6-5
TGTGCCAGCAGGGGGACATCAAGCTCCTACGAGCAGTACTTC,CASRGTSSSYEQYF,NA,few,TRBJ2-7,TRBV6-1
TGCAGCGTTGGTCGGCAGCGGGACAATGAGCAGTTCTTC,CSVGRQRDNEQFF,NA,NA,TRBJ2-1,TRBV29-1